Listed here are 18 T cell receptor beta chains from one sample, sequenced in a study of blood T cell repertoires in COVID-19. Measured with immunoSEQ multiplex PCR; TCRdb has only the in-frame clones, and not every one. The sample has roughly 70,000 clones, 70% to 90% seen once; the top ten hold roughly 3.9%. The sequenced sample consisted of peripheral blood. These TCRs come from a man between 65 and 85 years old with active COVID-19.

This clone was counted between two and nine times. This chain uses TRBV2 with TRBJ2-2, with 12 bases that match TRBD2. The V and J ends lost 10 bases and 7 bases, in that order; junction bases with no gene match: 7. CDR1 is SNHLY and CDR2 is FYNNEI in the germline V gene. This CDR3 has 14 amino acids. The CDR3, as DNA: TGTGCCACCCGTGCTAGCGGGAGGGTCGGGGAGCTGTTTTTT. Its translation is CATRASGRVGELFF.

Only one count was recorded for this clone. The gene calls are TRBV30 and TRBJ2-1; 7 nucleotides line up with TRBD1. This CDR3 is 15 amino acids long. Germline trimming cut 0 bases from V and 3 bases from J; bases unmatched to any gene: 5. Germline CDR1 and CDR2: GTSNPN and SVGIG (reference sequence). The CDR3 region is CAWSVRGGLYNEQFF. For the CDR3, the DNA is TGTGCCTGGAGTGTACGAGGGGGCCTCTACAATGAGCAGTTCTTC.

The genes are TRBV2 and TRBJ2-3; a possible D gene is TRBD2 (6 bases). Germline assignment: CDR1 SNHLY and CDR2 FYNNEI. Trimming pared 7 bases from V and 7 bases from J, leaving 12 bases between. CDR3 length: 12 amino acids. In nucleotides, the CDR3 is TGTGCCAGCAACGGGGACTCCAATACGCAGTATTTT. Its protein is CASNGDSNTQYF.

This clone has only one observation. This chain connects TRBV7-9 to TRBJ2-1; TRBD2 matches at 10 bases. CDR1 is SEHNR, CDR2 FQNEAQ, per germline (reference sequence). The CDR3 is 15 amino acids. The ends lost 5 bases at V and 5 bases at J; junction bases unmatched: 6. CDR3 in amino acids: CASSRLAGPNNEQFF. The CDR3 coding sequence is TGTGCCAGCAGCCGACTAGCGGGCCCAAACAATGAGCAGTTCTTC.

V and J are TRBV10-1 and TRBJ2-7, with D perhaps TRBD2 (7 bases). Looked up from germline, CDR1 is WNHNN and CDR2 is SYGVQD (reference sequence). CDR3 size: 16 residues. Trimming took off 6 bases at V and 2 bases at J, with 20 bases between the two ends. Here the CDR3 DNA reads TGCGCCAGCAGCCCCGGGGGGCGCGCCGGTACCTACGAGCAGTACTTC. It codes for CASSPGGRAGTYEQYF.

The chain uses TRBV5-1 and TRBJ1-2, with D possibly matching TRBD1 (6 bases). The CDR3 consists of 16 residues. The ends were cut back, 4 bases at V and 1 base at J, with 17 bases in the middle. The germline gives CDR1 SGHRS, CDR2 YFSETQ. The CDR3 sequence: CASSTAGGAGNYGYTF. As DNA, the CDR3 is TGCGCCAGCAGCACCGCCGGGGGGGCGGGTAACTATGGCTACACCTTC.

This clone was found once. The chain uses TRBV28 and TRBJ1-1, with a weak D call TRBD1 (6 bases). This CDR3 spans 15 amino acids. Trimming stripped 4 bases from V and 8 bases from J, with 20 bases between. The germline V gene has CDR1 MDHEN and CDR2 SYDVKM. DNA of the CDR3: TGTGCCAGCAGTTCCCCCCAGGGGAGCCATCTAGAAGCTTTCTTT. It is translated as CASSSPQGSHLEAFF.

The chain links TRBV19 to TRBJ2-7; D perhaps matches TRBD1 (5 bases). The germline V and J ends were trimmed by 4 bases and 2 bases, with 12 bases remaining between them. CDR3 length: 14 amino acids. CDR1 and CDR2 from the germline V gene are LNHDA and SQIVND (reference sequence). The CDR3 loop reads CASSTGARPYEQYF. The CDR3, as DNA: TGTGCCAGTAGTACTGGGGCTAGGCCCTACGAGCAGTACTTC. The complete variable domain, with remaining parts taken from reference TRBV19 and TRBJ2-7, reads DGGITQSPKYLFRKEGQNVTLSCEQNLNHDAMYWYRQDPGQGLRLIYYSQIVNDFQKGDIAEGYSVSREKKESFPLTVTSAQKNPTAFYLCASSTGARPYEQYFGPGTRLTVT.

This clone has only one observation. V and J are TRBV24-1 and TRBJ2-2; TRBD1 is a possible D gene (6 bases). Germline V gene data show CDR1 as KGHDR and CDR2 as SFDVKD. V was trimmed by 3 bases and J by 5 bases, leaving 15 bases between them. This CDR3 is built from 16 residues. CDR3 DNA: TGTGCCACCAGTGATGTCAGGGGAAGGCGGACCGGGGAGCTGTTTTTT. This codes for CATSDVRGRRTGELFF.

The CDR3 sequence is CASSLGGGESNQPQHF. CDR3 DNA sequence: TGTGCCAGCAGCTTAGGCGGGGGCGAGAGCAATCAGCCCCAGCATTTT. The J gene is TRBJ1-5, the V gene TRBV5-6, with a weak D call TRBD1 (6 bases). Germline V gene sequence: CDR1 SGHDT, CDR2 YYEEEE. V lost 2 bases and J 1 base, leaving 13 bases between the germline ends. CDR3 length: 16 amino acids.

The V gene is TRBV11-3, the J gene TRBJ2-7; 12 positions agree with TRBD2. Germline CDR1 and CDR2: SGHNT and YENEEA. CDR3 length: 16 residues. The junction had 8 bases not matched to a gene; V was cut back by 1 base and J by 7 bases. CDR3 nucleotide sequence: TGTGCCAGCAGCTTAGGCCTAGCGGGAGGGGCCGTGGAGCAGTACTTC. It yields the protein CASSLGLAGGAVEQYF.

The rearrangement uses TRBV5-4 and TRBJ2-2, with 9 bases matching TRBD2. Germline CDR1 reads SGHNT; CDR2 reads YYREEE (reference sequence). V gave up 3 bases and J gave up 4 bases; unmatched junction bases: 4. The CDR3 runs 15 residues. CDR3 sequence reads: CASSSSGRITGELFF. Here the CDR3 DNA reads TGTGCCAGCAGCTCAAGCGGGAGGATCACCGGGGAGCTGTTTTTT. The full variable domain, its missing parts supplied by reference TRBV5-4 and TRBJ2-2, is ETGVTQSPTHLIKTRGQQVTLRCSSQSGHNTVSWYQQALGQGPQFIFQYYREEENGRGNFPPRFSGLQFPNYSSELNVNALELDDSALYLCASSSSGRITGELFFGEGSRLTVL.

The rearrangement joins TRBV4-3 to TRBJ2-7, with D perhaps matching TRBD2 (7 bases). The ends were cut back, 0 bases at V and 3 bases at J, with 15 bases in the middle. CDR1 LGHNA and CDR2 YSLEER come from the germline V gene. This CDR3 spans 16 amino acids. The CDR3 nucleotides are TGCGCCAGCAGCCAAGACCCGAGGGGGGGGTACTACGAGCAGTACTTC. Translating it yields CASSQDPRGGYYEQYF.

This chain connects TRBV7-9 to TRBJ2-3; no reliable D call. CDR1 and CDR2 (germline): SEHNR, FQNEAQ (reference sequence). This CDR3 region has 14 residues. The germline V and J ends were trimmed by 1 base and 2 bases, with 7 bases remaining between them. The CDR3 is CASSLGQITDTQYF. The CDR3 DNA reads TGTGCCAGCAGCTTAGGGCAGATCACAGATACGCAGTATTTT.

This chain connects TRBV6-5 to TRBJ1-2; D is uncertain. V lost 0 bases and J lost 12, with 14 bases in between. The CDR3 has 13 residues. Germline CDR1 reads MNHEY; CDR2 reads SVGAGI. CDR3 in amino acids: CASSYSRWEGNTF. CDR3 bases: TGTGCCAGCAGTTACTCGAGGTGGGAGGGAAACACCTTC.

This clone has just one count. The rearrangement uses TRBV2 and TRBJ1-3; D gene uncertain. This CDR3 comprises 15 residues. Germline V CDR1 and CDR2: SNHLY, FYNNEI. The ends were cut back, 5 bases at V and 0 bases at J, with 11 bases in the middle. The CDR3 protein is CASSIGRDSGNTIYF. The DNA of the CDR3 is TGTGCCAGCAGTATAGGACGGGACTCTGGAAACACCATATATTTT.

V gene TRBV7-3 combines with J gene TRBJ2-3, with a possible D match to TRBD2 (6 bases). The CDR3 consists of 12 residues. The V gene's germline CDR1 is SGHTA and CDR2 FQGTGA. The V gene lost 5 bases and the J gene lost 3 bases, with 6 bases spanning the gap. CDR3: CASSRGTDTQYF. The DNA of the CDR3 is TGTGCCAGCAGCCGGGGGACAGATACGCAGTATTTT. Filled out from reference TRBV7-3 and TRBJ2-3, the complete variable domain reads GAGVSQTPSNKVTEKGKYVELRCDPISGHTALYWYRQSLGQGPEFLIYFQGTGAADDSGLPNDRFFAVRPEGSVSTLKIQRTERGDSAVYLCASSRGTDTQYFGPGTRLTVL.

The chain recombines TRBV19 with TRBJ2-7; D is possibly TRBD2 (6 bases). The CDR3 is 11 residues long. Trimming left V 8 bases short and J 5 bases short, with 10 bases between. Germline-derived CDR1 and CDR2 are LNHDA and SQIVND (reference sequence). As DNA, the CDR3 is TGTGCCAGTGAGGGCGGGGACGAGCAGTACTTC. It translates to CASEGGDEQYF.